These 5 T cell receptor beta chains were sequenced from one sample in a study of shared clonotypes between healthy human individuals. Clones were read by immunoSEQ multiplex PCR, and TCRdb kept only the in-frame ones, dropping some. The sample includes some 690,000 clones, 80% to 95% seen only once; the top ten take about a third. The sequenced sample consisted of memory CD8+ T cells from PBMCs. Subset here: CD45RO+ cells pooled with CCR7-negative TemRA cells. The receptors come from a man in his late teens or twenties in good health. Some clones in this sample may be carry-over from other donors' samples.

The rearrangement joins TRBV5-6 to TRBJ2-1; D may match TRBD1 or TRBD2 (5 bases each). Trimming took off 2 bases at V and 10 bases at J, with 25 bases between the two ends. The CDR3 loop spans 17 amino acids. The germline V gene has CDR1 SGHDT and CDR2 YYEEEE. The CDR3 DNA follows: TGTGCCAGCAGCTTCATAATGGGACCCTACTTTCTAAGCGAGCAGTTCTTC. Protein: CASSFIMGPYFLSEQFF.

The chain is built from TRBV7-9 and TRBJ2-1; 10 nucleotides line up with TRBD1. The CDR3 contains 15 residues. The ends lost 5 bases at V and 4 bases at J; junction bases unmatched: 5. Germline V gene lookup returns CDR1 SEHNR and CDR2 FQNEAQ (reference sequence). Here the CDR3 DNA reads TGTGCCAGCAGCGCCGGACAGGGGGTTTACAATGAGCAGTTCTTC. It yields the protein CASSAGQGVYNEQFF.

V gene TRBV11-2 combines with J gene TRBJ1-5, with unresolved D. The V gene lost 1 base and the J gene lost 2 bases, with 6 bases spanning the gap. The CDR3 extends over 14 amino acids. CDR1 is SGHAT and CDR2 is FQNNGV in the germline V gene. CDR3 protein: CASSLGVGNQPQHF. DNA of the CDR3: TGTGCCAGCAGCTTAGGGGTGGGCAATCAGCCCCAGCATTTT. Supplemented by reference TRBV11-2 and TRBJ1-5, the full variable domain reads EAGVAQSPRYKIIEKRQSVAFWCNPISGHATLYWYQQILGQGPKLLIQFQNNGVVDDSQLPKDRFSAERLKGVDSTLKIQPAKLEDSAVYLCASSLGVGNQPQHFGDGTRLSIL.

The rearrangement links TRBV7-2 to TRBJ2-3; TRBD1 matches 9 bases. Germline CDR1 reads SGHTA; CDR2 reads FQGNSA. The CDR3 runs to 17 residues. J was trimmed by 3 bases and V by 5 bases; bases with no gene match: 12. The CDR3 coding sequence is TGTGCCAGCAGCCAGAGACAGGGGGTTTTGAGGACAGATACGCAGTATTTT. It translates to CASSQRQGVLRTDTQYF.

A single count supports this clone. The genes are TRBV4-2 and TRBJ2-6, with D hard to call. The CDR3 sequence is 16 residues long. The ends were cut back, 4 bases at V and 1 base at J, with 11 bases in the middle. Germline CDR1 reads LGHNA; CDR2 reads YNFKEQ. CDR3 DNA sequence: TGTGCCAGCAGCCTAATCTCAGTTTCTGGGGCCAACGTCCTGACTTTC. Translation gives CASSLISVSGANVLTF.